This note documents a single T cell receptor (beta chain) sequence. The specificity of this receptor is unknown. Base qualities are not recorded, but no much larger clone differs from it by a single base. The data are from a study of blood T cell repertoires in COVID-19 (dated by TCRdb to about 2020). Looking at the study overall: Collaborator samples came from the United States, Italy and Spain and covered acute and convalescent phases of COVID-19. Sample metadata almost always included a de-identified subject ID, COVID-19 status, age in years and sex. Where HLA class I and class II types were available, the types were taken from metadata supplied by the sample provider, not from assay-based typing. Samples were obtained from the ongoing ImmuneRACE study (first 160 participants) and from about 1,300 subjects provided by 6 global collaborators. Subjects who had been exposed to COVID-19, were actively infected with it, or had recovered from it provided the deeply sampled blood TCRbeta repertoires that made up the dataset. The material from the prospective study consisted of cDNA or gDNA derived from T cells, B-cell-depleted T cells, or PBMCs. A freely available public database, intended as a resource for researchers studying the immune response to SARS-CoV-2, is where the repertoires were released. General findings and caveats noted by the study authors: How much clinical and demographic metadata was included differed by source and by participant, and the metadata was provided uncurated.

Participants in the prospective study were enrolled through a virtual design, were aged roughly 18 to 100 years, and lived in 24 United States geographic areas. In the prospective study, participants were assigned to cohorts based on the clinical history participants reported in a screening survey and a study questionnaire. Each participant in the prospective study had whole blood, serum and a nasopharyngeal or oropharyngeal swab collected by mobile phlebotomists. Participants in the prospective study had the option to provide additional blood draws and questionnaires over a 2-month period. Blood samples from the prospective study were shipped frozen or at room temperature prior to DNA extraction. The CDR3 covers 14 residues, taking in both the cysteine and the phenylalanine. The entry retains the CDR3 DNA only, 42 bases that are in frame from base 1. V drops 8 bases and J drops 1 base, leaving 12 bases in between. The germline V gene yields MDHEN for CDR1 and SYDVKM for CDR2.

TCRbeta CDR3 regions were amplified from genomic DNA using the immunoSEQ Assay, a bias-controlled multiplex PCR. The original pipeline was this. The number of nucleated cells in each sample was estimated by amplification of reference gene primers within the assay. To quantify the absolute abundance of each unique TCRbeta CDR3 rearrangement, sequence reads were collapsed and filtered. For each sample, productive Simpson clonality was calculated by taking the square root of Simpson's diversity index across productive rearrangements. Imported from immuneACCESS, the table was reduced by TCRdb to in-frame sequences with V and J called. These copies leave out some clones; in studies compared against another copy, an unresolved V gene accounts for under half, and the cause of the remainder is not known. The V and J calls and clone size are taken from that table; D and trimming were inferred from the DNA. Across this sample there are fewer than 350,000 clones, with around 90% seen only once. Under 3% of the sample belongs to the ten largest clones.

The source of this sequence is a woman between 40 and 50 years old with acute COVID-19. Sequencing was performed on PBMCs or T cells enriched from blood (not recorded which). The chain is made from TRBV28 and TRBJ2-1, with TRBD2 tentatively as D gene (6 bases match). The encoded CDR3 is CASSPGGSYNEQFF. The bases read TGTGCCAGCTCCCCCGGGGGTTCCTACAATGAGCAGTTCTTC.